These 17 T cell receptor beta chains were sequenced from one sample in a study of tumor-infiltrating lymphocytes in localized non-small cell lung cancer. Profiled with immunoSEQ multiplex PCR; TCRdb holds only in-frame clones, not every one. This table has approximately 4,000 clones, 66% appearing once. Sequenced input: uninvolved lung tissue not adjacent to the tumor. These receptors all stem from a human donor with non-small cell lung cancer.

CDR3: CAGGGAGANVLTF. In DNA form, the CDR3 reads TGTGCCGGTGGAGGGGCCGGGGCCAACGTCCTGACTTTC. The genes are TRBV4-2 and TRBJ2-6, with D possibly being TRBD2 (6 bases). V was cut by 11 bases and J by 4 bases, with 12 bases left in between. Germline CDR1 reads LGHNA; CDR2 reads YNFKEQ. The CDR3 has 13 residues.

This clone was picked up a small number of times. The chain has TRBV9 and TRBJ2-6, with D hard to call. This CDR3 has 15 residues. CDR1 and CDR2 (germline): SGDLS, YYNGEE. Trimming took 0 bases from V and 0 from J, leaving 4 bases between them. The CDR3 sequence is CASSVVSSGANVLTF. CDR3 nucleotide sequence: TGTGCCAGCAGCGTAGTCAGCTCTGGGGCCAACGTCCTGACTTTC.

J is TRBJ2-2 and V is TRBV19; D gene ambiguous. The CDR3 has 13 amino acids. The germline V gene encodes CDR1 LNHDA and CDR2 SQIVND (reference sequence). The V gene lost 8 bases and the J gene lost 0 bases, with 7 bases spanning the gap. CDR3 loop: CASANTNTGELFF. For the CDR3, the DNA is TGTGCCAGTGCGAACACGAACACCGGGGAGCTGTTTTTT.

The chain couples TRBV10-1 to TRBJ2-5, with 7 nucleotides matching TRBD2. The V gene end was trimmed by 0 bases and the J gene end by 7 bases; junction bases not matched to a gene: 5. Per germline, CDR1 WNHNN and CDR2 SYGVQD (reference sequence). The CDR3 is made up of 14 amino acids. CDR3 sequence reads: CASSESGGSGTQYF. CDR3 DNA: TGCGCCAGCAGTGAGTCTGGCGGGAGCGGGACCCAGTACTTC.

V usage is TRBV28 and J usage is TRBJ2-6; no clear D. CDR1 MDHEN and CDR2 SYDVKM come from the germline V gene. V lost 6 bases and J 2 bases, leaving 5 bases between the germline ends. The CDR3 runs to 13 residues. The CDR3 region is CASSLAGANVLTF. CDR3 in DNA: TGTGCCAGCAGCCTAGCTGGGGCCAACGTCCTGACTTTC. The complete variable domain, with remaining parts taken from reference TRBV28 and TRBJ2-6, reads DVKVTQSSRYLVKRTGEKVFLECVQDMDHENMFWYRQDPGLGLRLIYFSYDVKMKEKGDIPEGYSVSREKKERFSLILESASTNQTSMYLCASSLAGANVLTFGAGSRLTVL.

Only a few counts were recorded for this clone. In DNA form, the CDR3 reads TGTGCCAGCAGCTCTAGGGGGACAGACTATGGCTACACCTTC. Protein sequence: CASSSRGTDYGYTF. V usage is TRBV7-9 and J usage is TRBJ1-2; 7 bases fit TRBD1. The CDR3 length is 14 residues. From germline, CDR1 is SEHNR and CDR2 FQNEAQ (reference sequence). J was trimmed by 3 bases and V by 4 bases; bases with no gene match: 5.

The rearrangement joins TRBV5-6 to TRBJ1-5; TRBD1 agrees at 8 bases. After removal of 0 bases from V and 3 bases from J, the junction contained 5 bases not matched to a gene. Germline assignment: CDR1 SGHDT and CDR2 YYEEEE. The CDR3 has 16 residues. The CDR3 DNA sequence: TGTGCCAGCAGCTTGGCGGGACAGGCTCACAATCAGCCCCAGCATTTT. This encodes CASSLAGQAHNQPQHF.

J is TRBJ1-1 and V is TRBV10-3; D might be TRBD1 (5 bases). The germline gives CDR1 ENHRY, CDR2 SYGVKD. V was trimmed by 6 bases and J by 0 bases, leaving 11 bases between them. There are 14 residues in the CDR3. In DNA, the CDR3 is TGTGCCATCAGCACCGGGACCATGAACACTGAAGCTTTCTTT. It codes for CAISTGTMNTEAFF.

The chain links TRBV28 to TRBJ1-6, with TRBD1 matching over 8 bases. The CDR3 contains 18 residues. J was trimmed by 4 bases and V by 3 bases; bases with no gene match: 11. Germline V lookup: CDR1 MDHEN, CDR2 SYDVKM. The CDR3 bases are TGTGCCAGCAGTTTCCGCCCCGAAAGACAGGGGTATAATTCACCCCTCCACTTT. It encodes CASSFRPERQGYNSPLHF.

V is TRBV7-2 and J is TRBJ2-7; either TRBD1 or TRBD2 may supply D (6 bases each). Trimming stripped 1 base from V and 5 bases from J, with 18 bases between. Looked up from germline, CDR1 is SGHTA and CDR2 is FQGNSA. This CDR3 region has 16 residues. The CDR3 protein is CASSLGRGAAGNEQYF. CDR3 coding DNA: TGTGCCAGCAGCTTAGGGAGGGGGGCGGCGGGGAACGAGCAGTACTTC. Full variable domain (remainder filled in from reference TRBV7-2 and TRBJ2-7): GAGVSQSPSNKVTEKGKDVELRCDPISGHTALYWYRQSLGQGLEFLIYFQGNSAPDKSGLPSDRFSAERTGGSVSTLTIQRTQQEDSAVYLCASSLGRGAAGNEQYFGPGTRLTVT.

This chain connects TRBV30 to TRBJ2-4; D is uncertain. The ends were cut back, 3 bases at V and 8 bases at J, with 5 bases in the middle. The length of the CDR3 is 10 residues. Germline assignment: CDR1 GTSNPN and CDR2 SVGIG (reference sequence). The CDR3 region is CAWSGYIQYF. The CDR3 DNA reads TGTGCCTGGAGCGGTTACATTCAGTACTTC.

The sample holds a few counts of this clone. The chain recombines TRBV30 with TRBJ2-7; D is unclear. CDR3 length equals 12 residues. Trimming cost V 5 bases and J 6 bases, with 14 bases left between them. Germline values: CDR1 GTSNPN, CDR2 SVGIG (reference sequence). Here the CDR3 DNA reads TGTGCCTGGGGTCACCCCGTCGGCGAGCAGTACTTC. Translation: CAWGHPVGEQYF.

This CDR3 is CASSPRASSTGGETQYF. The CDR3 nucleotides read TGTGCCAGCAGCCCCCGGGCGTCTAGCACCGGGGGGGAGACCCAGTACTTC. The J gene is TRBJ2-5, the V gene TRBV9; 7 positions match TRBD2. In germline, CDR1 is SGDLS, CDR2 YYNGEE. The CDR3 extends over 17 amino acids. The junction had 17 bases not matched to a gene; V was cut back by 4 bases and J by 5 bases.

The rearrangement joins TRBV28 to TRBJ2-3, with 10 bases identical to TRBD2. Trimming at V came to 7 bases and at J to 5 bases, leaving 15 bases not matched to a gene. Germline-derived CDR1 and CDR2 are MDHEN and SYDVKM. There are 17 residues in the CDR3. The CDR3: CASTPLRVAGGQDTQYF. In DNA form, the CDR3 reads TGTGCCAGCACTCCCCTGCGGGTAGCGGGGGGTCAAGATACGCAGTATTTT.

The chain combines TRBV5-1 with TRBJ2-5; 11 positions agree with TRBD2. CDR3 length: 15 amino acids. Losses at the gene ends were 5 bases for V and 3 bases for J; bases not matched to a gene: 6. The germline CDR1 and CDR2 sequences are SGHRS and YFSETQ. In DNA, the CDR3 is TGCGCCAGCAGTATTAGCGGGGGGGCAGAAGAGACCCAGTACTTC. Translated: CASSISGGAEETQYF.

V and J are TRBV7-9 and TRBJ2-1, with TRBD2 identical over 10 bases. The length of the CDR3 is 14 residues. The germline V gene has CDR1 SEHNR and CDR2 FQNEAQ (reference sequence). V lost 6 bases to trimming and J lost 6 bases; unmatched junction nucleotides: 5. In nucleotides, the CDR3 is TGTGCCAGCAGACCTAGCGGGGGTCTCAATGAGCAGTTCTTC. It yields the protein CASRPSGGLNEQFF.

V gene TRBV20-1 combines with J gene TRBJ1-2; 8 nucleotides agree with TRBD1. V was clipped by 5 bases and J by 7 bases; unmatched bases: 3. The V gene's germline CDR1 is DFQATT and CDR2 SNEGSKA (reference sequence). This CDR3 is built from 11 residues. The DNA of the CDR3 is TGCAGTGCTCAGGGGGCAAGTGGCTACACCTTC. Translated: CSAQGASGYTF.